The 24 T cell receptor beta chains below were found in one sample sequenced in a study of T cell repertoires in cytomegalovirus infection. One entry per CDR3 protein results from TCRdb running MiXCR on the reads. The sample carries roughly 80,000 distinct CDR3 sequences, roughly 25% recorded once. No cognate antigen is known for these TCRs. The sequences come from CD8+ T cells from cultured PBMCs, collected from culture after CMV antigen stimulation. These receptors came from a human donor in good health (CMV status not recorded). Some clones in this sample may be carry-over from other donors' samples.

This chain connects TRBV4-3 to TRBJ2-7; D is undetermined. Trimming removed 0 bases at V and 2 bases at J, with 11 bases between. Germline values: CDR1 LGHNA, CDR2 YSLEER. The CDR3 is 15 amino acids. The CDR3 loop reads CASSQEDYGPYEQYF. Written as DNA, the CDR3 is TGCGCCAGCAGCCAAGAAGATTACGGTCCCTACGAGCAGTACTTC.

This clonotype was counted ten times or more. This chain links TRBV7-2 with TRBJ2-3; weak D call: TRBD1 (6 bases). The V gene's germline CDR1 is SGHTA and CDR2 FQGNSA. This CDR3 has 15 amino acids. V was clipped by 0 bases and J by 5 bases, with 12 bases between them. The CDR3 DNA reads as TGTGCCAGCAGCTTAGCGGGGGCCTCGGGAGATACGCAGTATTTT. Protein: CASSLAGASGDTQYF.

Details on this clonotype: With a much larger clone just one base away, this may be a read error. This chain joins TRBV7-9 and TRBJ2-1, with D possibly called TRBD1 or TRBD2 (5 bases each). The CDR3 loop spans 17 amino acids. The germline V gene has CDR1 SEHNR and CDR2 FQNEAQ (reference sequence). DNA of the CDR3: TGTGTCAGCACTTCCCCCATCAAGGGACCGGGGCGCGATGAGCAGTTCTTC. Its protein is CVSTSPIKGPGRDEQFF.

This clonotype was seen only a few times. The rearrangement joins TRBV7-9 to TRBJ2-2, with D possibly being TRBD1 (6 bases). V lost 4 bases and J 5 bases, leaving 14 bases between the germline ends. In germline, CDR1 is SEHNR, CDR2 FQNEAQ (reference sequence). The length of the CDR3 is 15 residues. The CDR3 is CASSSREGGTGELFF. Here the CDR3 DNA reads TGTGCCAGCAGCTCTCGGGAAGGGGGAACCGGGGAGCTGTTTTTT.

This clonotype was recorded a few times. This chain joins TRBV2 and TRBJ2-1; D might be TRBD2 (5 bases). The germline CDR1 and CDR2 sequences are SNHLY and FYNNEI. The germline V and J ends were trimmed by 4 bases and 5 bases, with 12 bases remaining between them. This CDR3 has 14 amino acids. The CDR3 region has the DNA TGTGCCAGCAGTGTGGGAAGAGGGAACAATGAGCAGTTCTTC. Amino acid sequence: CASSVGRGNNEQFF.

This clonotype was seen only a few times. The chain uses TRBV4-1 and TRBJ1-4; perhaps TRBD1 as D (6 bases). The CDR3 totals 18 residues. Germline CDR1 and CDR2: MGHRA and YSYEKL. V lost 0 bases and J 4 bases, leaving 18 bases between the germline ends. In DNA, the CDR3 is TGCGCCAGCAGCCAAGATTTCGGTGCCGGGACAATTAATGAAAAACTGTTTTTT. Translated, it gives CASSQDFGAGTINEKLFF.

This clonotype was recorded a few times. The chain uses TRBV20-1 and TRBJ1-1; D might be TRBD1 (6 bases). Looked up from germline, CDR1 is DFQATT and CDR2 is SNEGSKA (reference sequence). The CDR3 spans 14 residues. The germline V and J ends were trimmed by 0 bases and 8 bases, with 16 bases remaining between them. CDR3 coding DNA: TGCAGTGCTAGAGATCGACAGGACATCCGAGAAGCTTTCTTT. This encodes CSARDRQDIREAFF.

V and J are TRBV27 and TRBJ2-1; a weak D match, TRBD1 (6 bases). This CDR3 region has 12 residues. V was trimmed by 6 bases and J by 8 bases, leaving 11 bases between them. Per germline, CDR1 MNHEY and CDR2 SMNVEV (reference sequence). CDR3 DNA sequence: TGTGCCAGCAGCCACAGGGTCGATGAGCAGTTCTTC. It codes for CASSHRVDEQFF.

This clonotype was picked up a small number of times. The rearrangement joins TRBV6-5 to TRBJ2-7; D remains ambiguous. The length of the CDR3 is 12 residues. Germline-derived CDR1 and CDR2 are MNHEY and SVGAGI. V lost 2 bases and J lost 7, with 9 bases in between. The CDR3 loop is CASSYLAGEQYF. The DNA for the CDR3 is TGTGCCAGCAGTTACCTGGCCGGGGAGCAGTACTTC.

This chain uses TRBV10-3 with TRBJ1-1; TRBD1 aligns across 7 bases. Germline V CDR1 and CDR2: ENHRY, SYGVKD. V was pared by 3 bases and J by 2 bases, with 9 bases of the junction left unmatched. The CDR3 sequence is 16 residues long. The CDR3 sequence is CAISDSGTAVNTEAFF. The CDR3 coding sequence is TGTGCCATCAGTGACTCCGGGACAGCGGTAAACACTGAAGCTTTCTTT.

This clonotype was seen repeatedly, ten times or more. The CDR3 protein is CASSPYHSQGADNTDTQYF. CDR3 coding DNA: TGTGCCAGCAGCCCCTACCATAGTCAGGGGGCGGATAACACAGATACGCAGTATTTT. The V call is TRBV7-8, the J call TRBJ2-3; 8 bases agree with TRBD1. From germline, CDR1 is SGHVS and CDR2 FQNEAQ. This CDR3 contains 19 residues. Unmatched junction bases numbered 18, after V lost 5 bases and J lost 2 bases.

The gene calls are TRBV6-6 and TRBJ1-2; the match to TRBD1 covers 9 bases. Germline-derived CDR1 and CDR2 are MNHNY and SVGAGI (reference sequence). J was trimmed by 4 bases and V by 6 bases; bases with no gene match: 21. This CDR3 is 19 amino acids long. CDR3 bases: TGTGCCAGCAGCTATCTTTACTTCGGGACAGGGAACGATGCCTATGGCTACACCTTC. The encoded protein is CASSYLYFGTGNDAYGYTF.

This clonotype showed up just a few times. The chain links TRBV28 to TRBJ2-7; the D is unclear. Germline CDR1 reads MDHEN; CDR2 reads SYDVKM. Deletions cut 5 bases from V and 1 base from J, with 18 bases between. The length of the CDR3 is 16 residues. The CDR3 region is CASSPESGRQSYEQYF. DNA for the CDR3: TGTGCCAGCAGTCCCGAGTCCGGCAGACAATCCTACGAGCAGTACTTC.

The genes are TRBV6-6 and TRBJ2-7; 10 bases map to TRBD1. The CDR3 is 19 residues long. V shed 0 bases, J shed 3 bases, and the junction held 14 bases outside the gene matches. CDR1 and CDR2 (germline): MNHNY, SVGAGI (reference sequence). DNA for the CDR3: TGTGCCAGCAGTTACTCGGCCGGGACAGGGGTGTATCCTAGCTACGAGCAGTACTTC. Translating gives CASSYSAGTGVYPSYEQYF.

This clonotype came up many times. The rearrangement joins TRBV10-3 to TRBJ1-2, with a possible D match to TRBD1 (5 bases). In germline, CDR1 is ENHRY, CDR2 SYGVKD. V lost 0 bases to trimming and J lost 10 bases, with 9 bases between them. This CDR3 region has 12 residues. This chain's CDR3 is CAISESDSFYTF. The CDR3 region has the DNA TGTGCCATCAGTGAGTCCGACAGCTTCTACACCTTC.

The chain employs TRBV9 and TRBJ2-7, with D perhaps TRBD2 (6 bases). Germline V CDR1 and CDR2: SGDLS, YYNGEE. The CDR3 has 18 amino acids. V was cut by 4 bases and J by 5 bases, with 28 bases left in between. For the CDR3, the DNA is TGTGCCAGCAGCTTGGCAGGCGGGGAAGGTCCAAGGGACCACGAGCAGTACTTC. It translates to CASSLAGGEGPRDHEQYF. The full variable domain, with the rest looked up from reference TRBV9 and TRBJ2-7, is DSGVTQTPKHLITATGQRVTLRCSPRSGDLSVYWYQQSLDQGLQFLIQYYNGEERAKGNILERFSAQQFPDLHSELNLSSLELGDSALYFCASSLAGGEGPRDHEQYFGPGTRLTVT.

The CDR3 DNA is TGTGCCAGCAGCGGAAAGGACAGGACGGGACTAGCGGCCGAGCAGTTCTTC. Translation gives CASSGKDRTGLAAEQFF. The rearrangement links TRBV9 to TRBJ2-1; the match to TRBD2 covers 11 bases. CDR1 SGDLS and CDR2 YYNGEE come from the germline V gene. J lost 10 bases, V lost 3 bases, and 15 bases had no gene match. This CDR3 is built from 17 residues.

The CDR3, as DNA: TGTGCCAGCAGCCAAGATCTTACGGGAGCCTACAATGAGCAGTTCTTC. As protein: CASSQDLTGAYNEQFF. The chain joins TRBV3-1 to TRBJ2-1; D is perhaps TRBD2 (6 bases). Trimming cost V 0 bases and J 2 bases, with 11 bases left between them. Germline V lookup: CDR1 LGHDT, CDR2 YNNKEL (reference sequence). The CDR3 is made up of 16 amino acids.

V gene TRBV2 combines with J gene TRBJ1-1, with a tentative D call TRBD1 (5 bases). Trimming left V 6 bases short and J 3 bases short, with 14 bases between. This CDR3 has 14 residues. Germline values: CDR1 SNHLY, CDR2 FYNNEI. CDR3 DNA: TGTGCCAGCAGCAAAGGTGTGGGGGACACTGAAGCTTTCTTT. Its protein is CASSKGVGDTEAFF. Full variable domain (remainder filled in from reference TRBV2 and TRBJ1-1): EPEVTQTPSHQVTQMGQEVILRCVPISNHLYFYWYRQILGQKVEFLVSFYNNEISEKSEIFDDQFSVERPDGSNFTLKIRSTKLEDSAMYFCASSKGVGDTEAFFGQGTRLTVV.

This clonotype was seen only a few times. The CDR3 reads CASSYSIGDTEAFF. CDR3 coding DNA: TGTGCCAGCAGTTACTCGATCGGGGACACTGAAGCTTTCTTT. This chain links TRBV6-5 with TRBJ1-1; D is uncertain. V lost 0 bases and J lost 3, with 8 bases in between. Germline-derived CDR1 and CDR2 are MNHEY and SVGAGI. The CDR3 loop spans 14 amino acids.

The V gene is TRBV19, the J gene TRBJ2-5, with unresolved D. Germline loops: CDR1 LNHDA, CDR2 SQIVND (reference sequence). The CDR3 is made up of 12 amino acids. V lost 6 bases and J 7 bases, leaving 12 bases between the germline ends. CDR3 residues: CASSPLGGTQYF. The CDR3 region has the DNA TGTGCCAGTAGCCCTCTGGGTGGGACCCAGTACTTC.

This clonotype was detected many times. The gene calls are TRBV11-3 and TRBJ2-4, with D perhaps matching TRBD2 (7 bases). Germline CDR1 and CDR2: SGHNT and YENEEA. Trimming cost V 4 bases and J 2 bases, with 18 bases left between them. The length of the CDR3 is 17 residues. The CDR3 is CASSSTIRGATKNIQYF. CDR3 DNA sequence: TGTGCCAGCAGCTCTACGATCCGGGGGGCAACCAAAAACATTCAGTACTTC.

CDR3 loop: CASRPRQGALVTEAFF. The CDR3 DNA reads TGTGCAAGTCGCCCTCGACAGGGGGCGCTGGTCACTGAAGCTTTCTTT. This rearrangement joins TRBV12-2 to TRBJ1-1; TRBD1 is the table's D call, not checked against the DNA. TRBV12-2 represents a pseudogene. This CDR3 is built from 16 residues.

Concerning this clonotype: Mismatch with germline at one junction end may stem from a read error. The chain combines TRBV5-3 with TRBJ1-5; D is unresolved. TRBV5-3 counts as an open reading frame of uncertain function. The CDR3 is 12 residues long. CDR3 sequence: CASSFWGQPQHF. The CDR3 DNA follows: TGTGCCAGCAGCTTCTGGGGTCAGCCCCAGCATTTT.